Below are 24 T cell receptor beta chains sequenced from a single sample in a study of Tregs in tolerant kidney transplant recipients. The nonmyeloablative bone marrow transplants came from related graft donors, with transient mixed chimerism. Sequencing used immunoSEQ multiplex PCR; TCRdb keeps in-frame clones, though not all of them. Of about 52,000 clones detected, roughly nine tenths appear once; the ten largest clones hold 13% to 15%. This specimen was CD8+ T cells from blood (PBMCs), taken 24 months after the transplant. The source of these receptors is a human patient who received a combined kidney and bone marrow transplant. Some T cells may be supplied by the graft donor.

This chain links TRBV6-6 with TRBJ2-3; a possible D gene is TRBD2 (6 bases). The CDR3 is 14 amino acids. Germline loops: CDR1 MNHNY, CDR2 SVGAGI (reference sequence). V lost 7 bases and J lost 6, with 17 bases in between. The CDR3 protein is CASIRLVFGDTQYF. In DNA form, the CDR3 reads TGTGCCAGCATTCGACTAGTATTCGGCGATACGCAGTATTTT.

The chain combines TRBV27 with TRBJ1-1, with D tentatively TRBD1 (6 bases). V was trimmed by 0 bases and J by 0 bases, leaving 8 bases between them. Looked up from germline, CDR1 is MNHEY and CDR2 is SMNVEV (reference sequence). CDR3 length equals 15 residues. The chain's CDR3 is CASSLSTGMNTEAFF. For the CDR3, the DNA is TGTGCCAGCAGTTTATCGACAGGTATGAACACTGAAGCTTTCTTT.

The V and J genes are TRBV7-2 and TRBJ2-7; 7 nucleotides agree with TRBD1. V was clipped by 5 bases and J by 4 bases; unmatched bases: 8. CDR1 and CDR2 (germline): SGHTA, FQGNSA. The CDR3 consists of 14 residues. CDR3 nucleotide sequence: TGTGCCAGCAGCCTCCGGGACAGATTTTACGAGCAGTACTTC. Protein product: CASSLRDRFYEQYF.

V and J are TRBV19 and TRBJ2-7, with 12 bases fitting TRBD1. V lost 5 bases and J lost 3; bases outside the gene matches: 5. The germline V gene encodes CDR1 LNHDA and CDR2 SQIVND (reference sequence). The CDR3 contains 15 residues. CDR3 sequence reads: CASSYGTGGVYEQYF. CDR3 nucleotide sequence: TGTGCCAGTAGTTACGGGACAGGGGGCGTCTACGAGCAGTACTTC.

The J gene is TRBJ1-4, the V gene TRBV19; 9 bases map to TRBD1. CDR1 is LNHDA and CDR2 is SQIVND in the germline V gene (reference sequence). This CDR3 is built from 13 residues. The V gene end was trimmed by 8 bases and the J gene end by 7 bases; junction bases not matched to a gene: 5. CDR3 DNA: TGTGCCAGTGGGACAGGGTCGAGTGAAAAACTGTTTTTT. This encodes CASGTGSSEKLFF.

The rearrangement joins TRBV4-3 to TRBJ2-1, with 8 nucleotides matching TRBD2. Trimming cost V 0 bases and J 5 bases; bases outside gene matches: 9. CDR3 size: 17 residues. The germline V gene encodes CDR1 LGHNA and CDR2 YSLEER. CDR3 nucleotides: TGCGCCAGCAGCCAAGATTATGGCGGGAGGTTCAACAATGAGCAGTTCTTC. Its protein product is CASSQDYGGRFNNEQFF.

The chain employs TRBV19 and TRBJ1-1; 7 bases map to TRBD1. The CDR3 spans 15 residues. Germline V gives CDR1 LNHDA, CDR2 SQIVND (reference sequence). After removal of 6 bases from V and 1 base from J, the junction contained 8 bases not matched to a gene. The CDR3 sequence is CASSWDSSANTEAFF. The DNA of the CDR3 is TGTGCCAGTAGCTGGGACAGCTCGGCGAACACTGAAGCTTTCTTT.

For the CDR3, the DNA is TGTGCCAGCAGTCTAGCGGGCCTTAACACCGGGGAGCTGTTTTTT. This codes for CASSLAGLNTGELFF. This sequence joins TRBV7-2 and TRBJ2-2; 8 bases are shared with TRBD2. The junction had 5 bases not matched to a gene; V was cut back by 6 bases and J by 2 bases. Germline CDR1 is SGHTA and CDR2 is FQGNSA. CDR3 length: 15 residues.

The V call is TRBV29-1, the J call TRBJ2-1; the match to TRBD2 covers 11 bases. Germline CDR1 reads SQVTM; CDR2 reads ANQGSEA. The CDR3 totals 11 residues. V lost 6 bases, J lost 13 bases, and 5 bases stayed unmatched. The CDR3 loop reads CSVPSGGIQFF. The CDR3 DNA follows: TGCAGCGTCCCTAGCGGGGGGATTCAGTTCTTC.

V is TRBV4-1 and J is TRBJ2-7, with TRBD1 matching 8 bases. The V gene end was trimmed by 0 bases and the J gene end by 3 bases; junction bases not matched to a gene: 1. Per germline, CDR1 MGHRA and CDR2 YSYEKL. The CDR3 has 14 amino acids. This CDR3 is CASSQETGVYEQYF. The DNA of the CDR3 is TGCGCCAGCAGCCAAGAGACAGGGGTCTACGAGCAGTACTTC.

This clone was counted only a few times. The rearrangement uses TRBV7-8 and TRBJ1-2, with 9 bases that match TRBD1. CDR1 and CDR2 from the germline V gene are SGHVS and FQNEAQ. The V segment lost 4 bases and the J segment 4 bases; nucleotides outside the gene matches: 7. The CDR3 consists of 15 residues. The CDR3 nucleotides read TGTGCCAGCAGCTACGGGACAGGGAGCGGCTATGGCTACACCTTC. This gives the protein CASSYGTGSGYGYTF. The full variable domain, in which reference TRBV7-8 and TRBJ1-2 provide the parts outside the CDR3, is GAGVSQSPRYKVAKRGQDVALRCDPISGHVSLFWYQQALGQGPEFLTYFQNEAQLDKSGLPSDRFFAERPEGSVSTLKIQRTQQEDSAVYLCASSYGTGSGYGYTFGSGTRLTVV.

The rearrangement joins TRBV5-6 to TRBJ1-5; D is possibly TRBD1 (6 bases). Trimming shortened V by 4 bases and J by 7 bases, and 15 bases separated the two germline ends. Germline V gene data show CDR1 as SGHDT and CDR2 as YYEEEE. The CDR3 covers 14 residues. The CDR3 DNA sequence: TGTGCCAGCAGCCTACAGGGTATCTGGCAGCCCCAGCATTTT. Amino acids: CASSLQGIWQPQHF. The whole variable domain, filled in from reference TRBV5-6 and TRBJ1-5, reads DAGVTQSPTHLIKTRGQQVTLRCSPKSGHDTVSWYQQALGQGPQFIFQYYEEEERQRGNFPDRFSGHQFPNYSSELNVNALLLGDSALYLCASSLQGIWQPQHFGDGTRLSIL.

The rearrangement uses TRBV4-3 and TRBJ2-3; 8 nucleotides agree with TRBD2. The CDR3 is 17 amino acids. Per germline, CDR1 LGHNA and CDR2 YSLEER. V was pared by 1 base and J by 2 bases, with 8 bases of the junction left unmatched. The CDR3 coding sequence is TGCGCCAGCAGCCAAGTAGAACTAGCGGAGTACACAGATACGCAGTATTTT. The encoded protein is CASSQVELAEYTDTQYF.

This clone was counted between two and nine times. The chain has TRBV6-4 and TRBJ2-2, with a tentative D call TRBD2 (6 bases). Looked up from germline, CDR1 is MRHNA and CDR2 is SNTAGT. The CDR3 consists of 13 residues. Trimming removed 4 bases from V and 3 bases from J, with 6 bases in between. The CDR3 loop reads CASSAGDTGELFF. The CDR3 nucleotides read TGTGCCAGCAGTGCGGGAGACACCGGGGAGCTGTTTTTT.

As to this clone: The junction does not match germline at one end; this may be a read error. Other DNA sequences in the sample encode the same CDR3. The chain recombines TRBV19 with TRBJ1-6; D uncertain. The CDR3 is made up of 12 amino acids. The V gene's germline CDR1 is LNHDA and CDR2 SQIVND (reference sequence). Here the CDR3 reads CASRQYNSPLHF. CDR3 nucleotide sequence: TGTGCCAGTAGACAGTATAATTCCCCCCTCCACTTT.

In DNA form, the CDR3 reads TGTGCCAGCTCACCCTCTAGGAGTGAGCAGTTCTTC. As protein: CASSPSRSEQFF. The chain joins TRBV18 to TRBJ2-1; D not resolved. This CDR3 contains 12 residues. V was clipped by 3 bases and J by 9 bases, with 9 bases between them. Germline V gene sequence: CDR1 KGHSH, CDR2 LQKENI.

The rearrangement joins TRBV11-2 to TRBJ2-3, with 7 bases fitting TRBD1. The V and J ends lost 5 bases and 8 bases, in that order; junction bases with no gene match: 16. CDR3 size: 16 residues. CDR1 SGHAT and CDR2 FQNNGV come from the germline V gene. For the CDR3, the DNA is TGTGCCAGCAGCCGGCAAGGGACAGAGTGGTCAGGTACGCAGTATTTT. Amino acid sequence: CASSRQGTEWSGTQYF.

The CDR3 DNA reads TGCGCCAGCAGCCAAGATGGGGCGCTACAGGGATATTATGGCTACACCTTC. Protein product: CASSQDGALQGYYGYTF. This chain joins TRBV4-3 and TRBJ1-2; D is perhaps TRBD1 (6 bases). The CDR3 loop spans 17 amino acids. Germline values: CDR1 LGHNA, CDR2 YSLEER. V was trimmed by 0 bases and J by 5 bases, leaving 19 bases between them.

In regard to this clone: Its ends do not fully match the called genes, so a read error is possible. Other nucleotide sequences in the sample specify the same CDR3. This chain connects TRBV14 to TRBJ1-6; 11 nucleotides align to TRBD1. CDR1 and CDR2 (germline): SGHDN, FVKESK. The CDR3 loop spans 17 amino acids. Here the CDR3 reads CASSQGTGGRDNSPLHF. CDR3 bases: TGTGCCAGCAGCCAGGGGACAGGGGGTAGAGATAATTCCCCCCTCCACTTT. Complete variable domain (other parts from reference TRBV14 and TRBJ1-6): EAGVTQFPSHSVIEKGQTVTLRCDPISGHDNLYWYRRVMGKEIKFLLHFVKESKQDESGMPNNRFLAERTGGTYSTLKVQPAELEDSGVYFCASSQGTGGRDNSPLHFGNGTRLTVT.

The V and J genes are TRBV5-8 and TRBJ2-7, with TRBD1 matching over 7 bases. The ends lost 3 bases at V and 3 bases at J; junction bases unmatched: 3. CDR3 length equals 13 residues. Germline values: CDR1 SGHTS, CDR2 YDEGEE. The CDR3 spells CASSWRQGYEQYF. The CDR3 bases are TGTGCCAGCAGCTGGAGACAGGGCTACGAGCAGTACTTC.

The V gene is TRBV10-2, the J gene TRBJ2-3, with D possibly TRBD1 on 6 matching bases. Germline V CDR1 and CDR2: WSHSY, SAAADI. Trimming took 4 bases from V and 3 from J, leaving 11 bases between them. The CDR3 runs 14 residues. CDR3 DNA: TGCGCCAGCAGTGCTACAGGGAGAACAGATACGCAGTATTTT. Amino acids: CASSATGRTDTQYF.

This chain uses TRBV19 with TRBJ1-5; 10 nucleotides agree with TRBD1. V lost 7 bases, J lost 2 bases, and 5 bases stayed unmatched. CDR1 and CDR2 from the germline V gene are LNHDA and SQIVND (reference sequence). The CDR3 is 15 residues long. The CDR3 DNA is TGTGCCAGTATCTCCGGGACAGGGGGCAATCAGCCCCAGCATTTT. Translation: CASISGTGGNQPQHF.

This rearrangement joins TRBV29-1 to TRBJ1-2; 8 bases fit TRBD1. The CDR3 is 11 residues long. V trimming: 6 bases; J trimming: 6 bases; junction bases outside the gene matches: 3. CDR1 and CDR2 (germline): SQVTM, ANQGSEA. The CDR3 DNA reads TGCAGCGTCGGACAGGGCGATGGCTACACCTTC. It encodes CSVGQGDGYTF.

The genes are TRBV28 and TRBJ2-6; D is unresolved. This CDR3 contains 15 residues. Germline assignment: CDR1 MDHEN and CDR2 SYDVKM. V dropped 2 bases and J dropped 2 bases, with 7 bases sitting between them. CDR3 bases: TGTGCCAGCAGTTTACTCGAGACTGGGGCCAACGTCCTGACTTTC. Its translation is CASSLLETGANVLTF.